This T cell receptor beta chain was identified in a study of cytotoxic CD8 clonotypes in ibrutinib-treated CLL. V shed 9 bases and J 5 bases; nucleotides not matched to a gene: 3. The germline CDR1 and CDR2 sequences are LNHDA and SQIVND (reference sequence). The CDR3 runs to 13 residues. Measured with immunoSEQ multiplex PCR; TCRdb has only the in-frame clones, and not every one. The sample gives 25,000 to 35,000 clones, 85% of which show up once; over 6.5% is in the top ten. This clonotype was obtained from a human donor with chronic lymphocytic leukemia. The chain carries TRBV19 and TRBJ2-3, with 12 bases matching TRBD2. The sample here was PBMCs, taken after 24 months of ibrutinib treatment. CDR3 protein: CASLGLAGDTQYF. CDR3 nucleotide sequence: TGTGCCAGCTTGGGACTAGCGGGAGATACGCAGTATTTT.